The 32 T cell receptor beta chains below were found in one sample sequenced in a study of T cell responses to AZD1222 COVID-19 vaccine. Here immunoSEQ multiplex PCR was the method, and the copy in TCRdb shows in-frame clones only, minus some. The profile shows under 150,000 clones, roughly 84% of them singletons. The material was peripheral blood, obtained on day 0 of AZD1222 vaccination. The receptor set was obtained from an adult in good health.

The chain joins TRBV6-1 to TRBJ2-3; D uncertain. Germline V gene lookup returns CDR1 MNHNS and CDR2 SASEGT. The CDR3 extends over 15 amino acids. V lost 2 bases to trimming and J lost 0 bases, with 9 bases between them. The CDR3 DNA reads TGTGCCAGCAGTGAAATGGCGGCTAGCACAGATACGCAGTATTTT. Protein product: CASSEMAASTDTQYF.

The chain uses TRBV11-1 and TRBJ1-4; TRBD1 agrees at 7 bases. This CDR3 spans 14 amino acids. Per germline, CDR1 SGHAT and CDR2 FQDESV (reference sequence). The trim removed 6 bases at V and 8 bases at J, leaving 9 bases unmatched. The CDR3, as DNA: TGTGCCAGCAGACCGACAGGGAGGAACGAAAAACTGTTTTTT. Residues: CASRPTGRNEKLFF. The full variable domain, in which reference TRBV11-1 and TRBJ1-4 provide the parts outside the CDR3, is EAEVAQSPRYKITEKSQAVAFWCDPISGHATLYWYRQILGQGPELLVQFQDESVVDDSQLPKDRFSAERLKGVDSTLKIQPAELGDSAMYLCASRPTGRNEKLFFGSGTQLSVL.

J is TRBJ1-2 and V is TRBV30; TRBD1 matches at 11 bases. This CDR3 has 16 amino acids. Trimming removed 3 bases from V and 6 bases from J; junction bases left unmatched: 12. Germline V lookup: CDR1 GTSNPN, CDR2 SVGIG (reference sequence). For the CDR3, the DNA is TGTGCCTGGAGCCGAAAACCGGGACAGGGGGAAAATGGCTACACCTTC. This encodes CAWSRKPGQGENGYTF.

CDR3 in DNA: TGTGCCAGCAGCGTCCGGACACCATTACTTGAAGCTTTCTTT. It is translated as CASSVRTPLLEAFF. The chain uses TRBV7-2 and TRBJ1-1, with TRBD1 as a possible D gene (5 bases). CDR1 and CDR2 (germline): SGHTA, FQGNSA. Between the trimmed V and J ends, which lost 5 bases and 7 bases, there was a span of 17 bases. CDR3 size: 14 residues.

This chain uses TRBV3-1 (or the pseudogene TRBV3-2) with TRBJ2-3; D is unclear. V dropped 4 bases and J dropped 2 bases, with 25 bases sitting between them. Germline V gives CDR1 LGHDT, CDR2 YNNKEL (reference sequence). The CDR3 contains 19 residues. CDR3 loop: CASSPPQFSRAGITDTQYF. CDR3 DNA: TGTGCCAGCAGCCCTCCCCAGTTTAGCCGGGCTGGGATCACAGATACGCAGTATTTT.

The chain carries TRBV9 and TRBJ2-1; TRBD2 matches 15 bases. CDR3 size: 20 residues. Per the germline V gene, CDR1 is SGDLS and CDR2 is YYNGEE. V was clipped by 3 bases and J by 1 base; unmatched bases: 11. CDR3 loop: CASSGSLGLAGGWSYNEQFF. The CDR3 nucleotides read TGTGCCAGCAGCGGGAGCCTGGGACTAGCGGGAGGATGGTCCTACAATGAGCAGTTCTTC.

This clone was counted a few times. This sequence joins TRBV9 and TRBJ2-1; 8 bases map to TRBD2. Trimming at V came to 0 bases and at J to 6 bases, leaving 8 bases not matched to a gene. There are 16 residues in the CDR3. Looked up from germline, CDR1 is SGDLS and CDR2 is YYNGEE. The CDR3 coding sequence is TGTGCCAGCAGCGTAGACCCGGGAGGGCCGCTCAATGAGCAGTTCTTC. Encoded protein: CASSVDPGGPLNEQFF. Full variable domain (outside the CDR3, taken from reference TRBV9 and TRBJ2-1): DSGVTQTPKHLITATGQRVTLRCSPRSGDLSVYWYQQSLDQGLQFLIQYYNGEERAKGNILERFSAQQFPDLHSELNLSSLELGDSALYFCASSVDPGGPLNEQFFGPGTRLTVL.

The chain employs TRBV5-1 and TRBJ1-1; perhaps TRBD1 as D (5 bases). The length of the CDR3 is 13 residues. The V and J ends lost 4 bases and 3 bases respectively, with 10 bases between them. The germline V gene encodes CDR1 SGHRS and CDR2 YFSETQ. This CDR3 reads CASSQGPYTEAFF. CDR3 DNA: TGCGCCAGCAGCCAGGGACCCTACACTGAAGCTTTCTTT.

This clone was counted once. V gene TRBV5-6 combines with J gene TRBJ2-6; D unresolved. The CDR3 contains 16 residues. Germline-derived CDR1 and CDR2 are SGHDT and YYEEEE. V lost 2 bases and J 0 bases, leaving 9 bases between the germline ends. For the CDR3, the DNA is TGTGCCAGCAGCTTTCCCTGGAGCTCTGGGGCCAACGTCCTGACTTTC. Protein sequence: CASSFPWSSGANVLTF. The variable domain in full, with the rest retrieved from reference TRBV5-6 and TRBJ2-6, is DAGVTQSPTHLIKTRGQQVTLRCSPKSGHDTVSWYQQALGQGPQFIFQYYEEEERQRGNFPDRFSGHQFPNYSSELNVNALLLGDSALYLCASSFPWSSGANVLTFGAGSRLTVL.

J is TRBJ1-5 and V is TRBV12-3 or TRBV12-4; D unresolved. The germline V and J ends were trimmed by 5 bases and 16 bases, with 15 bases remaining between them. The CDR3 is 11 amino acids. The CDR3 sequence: CASSLGNQEHF. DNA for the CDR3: TGTGCCAGCAGTCTCGGAAATCAAGAACATTTT.

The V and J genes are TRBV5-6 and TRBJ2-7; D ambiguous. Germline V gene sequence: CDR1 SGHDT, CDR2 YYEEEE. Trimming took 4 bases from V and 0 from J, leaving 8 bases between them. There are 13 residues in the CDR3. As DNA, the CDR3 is TGTGCCAGCAGCCCCCTGAGCTCCTACGAGCAGTACTTC. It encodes CASSPLSSYEQYF.

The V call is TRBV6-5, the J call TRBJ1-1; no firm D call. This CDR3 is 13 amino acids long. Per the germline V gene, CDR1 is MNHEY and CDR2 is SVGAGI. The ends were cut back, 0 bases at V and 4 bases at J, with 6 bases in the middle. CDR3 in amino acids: CASSYSISTEAFF. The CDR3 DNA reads TGTGCCAGCAGTTACTCAATCAGCACTGAAGCTTTCTTT.

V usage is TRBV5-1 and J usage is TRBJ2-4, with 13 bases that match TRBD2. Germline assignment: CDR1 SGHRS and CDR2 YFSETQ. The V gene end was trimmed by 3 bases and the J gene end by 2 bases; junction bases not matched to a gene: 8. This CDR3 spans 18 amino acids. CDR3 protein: CASSSGLAGVMTKNIQYF. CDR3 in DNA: TGCGCCAGCAGCTCCGGACTAGCGGGAGTGATGACCAAAAACATTCAGTACTTC.

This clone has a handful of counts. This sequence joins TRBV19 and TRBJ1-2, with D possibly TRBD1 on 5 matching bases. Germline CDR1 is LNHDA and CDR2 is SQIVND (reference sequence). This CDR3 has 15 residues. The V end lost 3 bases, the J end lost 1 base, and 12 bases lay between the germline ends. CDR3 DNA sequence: TGTGCCAGTAGTATTCTCCGGGACCTTAACTATGGCTACACCTTC. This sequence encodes CASSILRDLNYGYTF.

CDR3 sequence reads: CASSFRLEGNEQFF. The CDR3 bases are TGTGCCAGTAGTTTTAGGCTAGAGGGCAATGAGCAGTTCTTC. V usage is TRBV19 and J usage is TRBJ2-1, with D possibly TRBD2 on 5 matching bases. CDR1 LNHDA and CDR2 SQIVND come from the germline V gene (reference sequence). Trimming took off 5 bases at V and 6 bases at J, with 14 bases between the two ends. The CDR3 runs 14 residues.

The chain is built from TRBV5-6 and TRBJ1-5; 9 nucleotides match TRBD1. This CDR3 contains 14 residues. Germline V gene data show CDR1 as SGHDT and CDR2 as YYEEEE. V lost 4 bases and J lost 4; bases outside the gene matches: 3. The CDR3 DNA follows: TGTGCCAGCAGCCCTGACAGGGGGAATCAGCCCCAGCATTTT. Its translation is CASSPDRGNQPQHF.

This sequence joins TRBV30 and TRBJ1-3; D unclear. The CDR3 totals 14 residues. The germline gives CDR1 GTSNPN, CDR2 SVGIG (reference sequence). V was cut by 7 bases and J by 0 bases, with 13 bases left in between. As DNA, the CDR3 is TGTGCCTCCAAGGCAGCTTACTCTGGAAACACCATATATTTT. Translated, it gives CASKAAYSGNTIYF.

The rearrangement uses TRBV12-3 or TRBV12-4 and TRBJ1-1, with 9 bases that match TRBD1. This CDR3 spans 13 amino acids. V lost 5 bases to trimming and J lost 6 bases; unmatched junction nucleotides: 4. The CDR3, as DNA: TGTGCCAGCAGTCTGGGACAGGGTTCTGAAGCTTTCTTT. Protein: CASSLGQGSEAFF.

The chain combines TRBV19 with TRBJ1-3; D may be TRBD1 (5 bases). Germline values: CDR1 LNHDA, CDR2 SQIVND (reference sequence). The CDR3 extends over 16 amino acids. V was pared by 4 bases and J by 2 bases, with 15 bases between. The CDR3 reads CASSTSQVGPGNTIYF. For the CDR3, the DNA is TGTGCCAGTAGTACCTCACAGGTCGGTCCTGGAAACACCATATATTTT.

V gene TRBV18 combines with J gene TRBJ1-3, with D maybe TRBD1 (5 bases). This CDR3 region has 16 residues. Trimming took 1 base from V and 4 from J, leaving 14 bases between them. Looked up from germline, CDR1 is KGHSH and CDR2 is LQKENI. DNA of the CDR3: TGTGCCAGCTCACCACGCAGGGATAAATCGGGAAACACCATATATTTT. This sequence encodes CASSPRRDKSGNTIYF.

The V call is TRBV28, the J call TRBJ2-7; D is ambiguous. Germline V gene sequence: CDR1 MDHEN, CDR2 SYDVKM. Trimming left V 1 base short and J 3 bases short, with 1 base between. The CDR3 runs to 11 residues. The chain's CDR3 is CASSLYYEQYF. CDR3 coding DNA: TGTGCCAGCAGTTTATACTACGAGCAGTACTTC.

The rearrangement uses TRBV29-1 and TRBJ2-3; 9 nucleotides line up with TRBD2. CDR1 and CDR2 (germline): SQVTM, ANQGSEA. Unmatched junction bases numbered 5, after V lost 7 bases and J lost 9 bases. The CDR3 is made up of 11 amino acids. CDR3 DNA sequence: TGCAGCGCCCTAGCGGGAACGACGCAGTATTTT. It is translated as CSALAGTTQYF.

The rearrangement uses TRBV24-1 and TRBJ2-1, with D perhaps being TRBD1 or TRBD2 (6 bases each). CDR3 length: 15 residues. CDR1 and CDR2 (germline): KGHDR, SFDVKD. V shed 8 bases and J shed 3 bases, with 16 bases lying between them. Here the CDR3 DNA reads TGTGCCACCACGGGAGTGGACAGTGGCTACAATGAGCAGTTCTTC. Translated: CATTGVDSGYNEQFF.

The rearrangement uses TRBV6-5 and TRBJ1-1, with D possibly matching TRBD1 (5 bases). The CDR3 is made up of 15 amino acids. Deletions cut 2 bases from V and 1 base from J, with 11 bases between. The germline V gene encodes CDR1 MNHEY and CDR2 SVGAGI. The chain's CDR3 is CASSYVTASNTEAFF. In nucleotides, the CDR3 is TGTGCCAGCAGTTACGTGACAGCCTCGAACACTGAAGCTTTCTTT.

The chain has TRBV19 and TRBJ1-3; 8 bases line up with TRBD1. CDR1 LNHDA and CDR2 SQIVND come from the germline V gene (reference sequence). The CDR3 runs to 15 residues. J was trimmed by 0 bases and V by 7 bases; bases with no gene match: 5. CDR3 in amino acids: CASIDRGNSGNTIYF. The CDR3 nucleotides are TGTGCCAGTATCGACAGGGGCAACTCTGGAAACACCATATATTTT.

In nucleotides, the CDR3 is TGTGCCAGCAGTCGGACAGGGGGAAACACTGAAGCTTTCTTT. This gives the protein CASSRTGGNTEAFF. This chain joins TRBV6-5 and TRBJ1-1; 10 nucleotides line up with TRBD1. Germline V gene lookup returns CDR1 MNHEY and CDR2 SVGAGI. V shed 5 bases and J 2 bases; nucleotides not matched to a gene: 2. The length of the CDR3 is 14 residues.

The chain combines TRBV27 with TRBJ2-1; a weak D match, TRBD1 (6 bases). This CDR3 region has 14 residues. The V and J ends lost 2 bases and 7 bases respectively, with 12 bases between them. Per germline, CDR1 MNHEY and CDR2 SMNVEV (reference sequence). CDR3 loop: CASSLHRGWNEQFF. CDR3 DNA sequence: TGTGCCAGCAGTTTACATAGGGGGTGGAATGAGCAGTTCTTC.

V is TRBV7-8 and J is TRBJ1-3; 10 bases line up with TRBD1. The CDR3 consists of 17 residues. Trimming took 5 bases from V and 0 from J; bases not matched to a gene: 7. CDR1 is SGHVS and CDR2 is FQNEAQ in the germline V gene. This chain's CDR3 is CASSLSGTGVSGNTIYF. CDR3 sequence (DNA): TGTGCCAGCAGCCTAAGCGGGACAGGGGTCTCTGGAAACACCATATATTTT.

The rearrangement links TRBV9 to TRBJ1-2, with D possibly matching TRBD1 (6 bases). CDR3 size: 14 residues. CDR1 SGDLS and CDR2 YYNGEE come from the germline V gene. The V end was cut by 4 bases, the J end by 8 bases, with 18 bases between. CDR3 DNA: TGTGCCAGCAGCCCGAGGGGGGACGCCAGGGGCTACACCTTC. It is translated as CASSPRGDARGYTF.

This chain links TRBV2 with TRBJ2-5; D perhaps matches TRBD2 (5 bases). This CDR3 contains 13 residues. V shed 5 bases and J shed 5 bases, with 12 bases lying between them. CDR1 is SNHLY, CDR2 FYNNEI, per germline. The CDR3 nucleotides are TGTGCCAGCAGTAGCGGTATGGGGGAGACCCAGTACTTC. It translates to CASSSGMGETQYF.

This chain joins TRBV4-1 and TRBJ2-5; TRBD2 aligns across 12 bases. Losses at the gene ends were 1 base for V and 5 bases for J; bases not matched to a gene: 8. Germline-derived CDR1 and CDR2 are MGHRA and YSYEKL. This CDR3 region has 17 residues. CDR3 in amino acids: CASSQGPSGGAQETQYF. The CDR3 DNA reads TGCGCCAGCAGCCAAGGCCCTAGCGGGGGGGCCCAGGAGACCCAGTACTTC.

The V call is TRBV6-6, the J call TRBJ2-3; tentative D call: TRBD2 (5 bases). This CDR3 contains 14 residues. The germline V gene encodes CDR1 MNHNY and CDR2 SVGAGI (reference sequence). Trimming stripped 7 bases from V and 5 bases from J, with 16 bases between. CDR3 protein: CASTLRTDRDTQYF. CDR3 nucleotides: TGTGCCAGCACCCTAAGGACTGATCGAGATACGCAGTATTTT.